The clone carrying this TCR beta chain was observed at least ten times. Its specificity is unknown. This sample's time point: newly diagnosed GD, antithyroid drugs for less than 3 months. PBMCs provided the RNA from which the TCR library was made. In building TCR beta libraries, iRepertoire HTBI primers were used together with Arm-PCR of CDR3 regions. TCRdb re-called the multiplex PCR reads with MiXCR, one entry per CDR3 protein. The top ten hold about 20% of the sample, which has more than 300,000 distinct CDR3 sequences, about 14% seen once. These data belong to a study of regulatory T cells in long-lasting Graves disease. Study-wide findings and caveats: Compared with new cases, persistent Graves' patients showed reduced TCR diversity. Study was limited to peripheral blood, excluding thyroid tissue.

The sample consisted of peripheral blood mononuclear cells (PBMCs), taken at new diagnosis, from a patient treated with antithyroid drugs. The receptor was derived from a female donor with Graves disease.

The CDR3 is CASSQDVTGLYGYTF. The CDR3 coding sequence is TGTGCCAGCAGCCAAGATGTGACAGGGCTCTATGGCTACACCTTC. The chain carries TRBV3-1 and TRBJ1-2; 7 nucleotides agree with TRBD1. Per the germline V gene, CDR1 is LGHDT and CDR2 is YNNKEL (reference sequence). The CDR3 is 15 amino acids. The V gene end was trimmed by 0 bases and the J gene end by 4 bases; junction bases not matched to a gene: 5.